This T cell receptor beta chain was documented in a study of blood T cell repertoires in COVID-19. Study in general: The study drew acute and convalescent COVID-19 samples from the United States, Italy and Spain.

Only in-frame clones appear in the TCRdb table, and some are missing; sequencing was by immunoSEQ multiplex PCR. The sample holds under 130,000 clones, about four fifths seen once. This CDR3 spans 16 amino acids. V lost 0 bases and J lost 2, with 13 bases in between. Germline CDR1 reads LGHDT; CDR2 reads YNNKEL (reference sequence). The origin of this receptor is a woman aged 80 or over with acute or convalescent COVID-19. V usage is TRBV3-1 (or the pseudogene TRBV3-2) and J usage is TRBJ2-5; D is ambiguous. Source material: peripheral blood. The CDR3 here is CASSQDVGDPQETQYF. As DNA, the CDR3 is TGTGCCAGCAGCCAAGATGTAGGAGACCCTCAAGAGACCCAGTACTTC.